The 11 T cell receptor beta chains below all came from one sample that was sequenced in a study of T-cell reconstitution after alpha-beta-depleted transplantation in children. For TCRbeta, the library was prepared with unique molecular identifiers. MiXCR was run by TCRdb on the PCR reads, yielding one entry per CDR3 protein. This table holds some 440,000 distinct CDR3 sequences, around 15% found once. Sequencing was performed on PBMCs, mostly from graft donor cells, taken 360 days after TCRalphabeta/CD19-depleted stem cell transplant. Every receptor here comes from a boy under three years old who had a stem cell transplant for Wiskott-Aldrich syndrome, so the T cells may come from the graft donor.

The V gene is TRBV12-3 or TRBV12-4, the J gene TRBJ2-1, with 7 bases identical to TRBD2. The CDR3 sequence is 15 residues long. The ends lost 0 bases at V and 8 bases at J; junction bases unmatched: 7. As DNA, the CDR3 is TGTGCCAGCAGTTTAGCGGGGGGGACGGGCGATGAGCAGTTCTTC. This gives the protein CASSLAGGTGDEQFF.

Note on this clonotype: The junction departs from the called germline gene at one end, perhaps through a read error. The chain is built from TRBV27 and TRBJ2-1; no firm D call. Germline CDR1 reads MNHEY; CDR2 reads SMNVEV (reference sequence). CDR3 length: 18 residues. CDR3 sequence (DNA): TGTGCCAGCAGTTTTACGGGCCTAATCGGGCCCGGCTACGATGAGCAGTTCTTC. Encoded protein: CASSFTGLIGPGYDEQFF.

In its sample, this clonotype ranks as medium-sized. The chain combines TRBV7-2 with TRBJ2-7; the D gene is possibly TRBD2 (5 bases). Trimming shortened V by 2 bases and J by 0 bases, and 11 bases separated the two germline ends. CDR1 and CDR2 (germline): SGHTA, FQGNSA. CDR3 length equals 15 residues. The CDR3 DNA follows: TGTGCCAGCAGCTTAAGGAGGTCGAGCTCCTACGAGCAGTACTTC. The encoded protein is CASSLRRSSSYEQYF.

This clonotype has only a few counts. The chain joins TRBV6-2 or TRBV6-3 to TRBJ1-4; no clear D gene. Germline CDR1 is MNHEY and CDR2 is SVGEGT. The CDR3 sequence is 13 residues long. Trimming pared 4 bases from V and 8 bases from J, leaving 11 bases between. CDR3 sequence reads: CASSSRLSEKLFF. The CDR3 nucleotides are TGTGCCAGCAGTTCTCGGCTCTCGGAAAAACTGTTTTTT.

This clonotype has just a few counts. This chain uses TRBV2 with TRBJ1-3; D is uncertain. Germline values: CDR1 SNHLY, CDR2 FYNNEI. Trimming removed 5 bases at V and 1 base at J, with 12 bases between. The CDR3 length is 15 residues. CDR3 nucleotides: TGTGCCAGCAGTCCGTCTTGGAGGTCTGGAAACACCATATATTTT. Translated, it gives CASSPSWRSGNTIYF.

This clonotype showed up just a few times. V is TRBV20-1 and J is TRBJ2-1; TRBD2 aligns across 9 bases. Looked up from germline, CDR1 is DFQATT and CDR2 is SNEGSKA (reference sequence). The CDR3 length is 16 residues. The junction had 11 bases not matched to a gene; V was cut back by 5 bases and J by 3 bases. As DNA, the CDR3 is TGCAGTGCTCGATTAGCCCTAGCGGGAATCTACAATGAGCAGTTCTTC. Translation: CSARLALAGIYNEQFF.

The chain joins TRBV7-2 to TRBJ2-3; weak D call: TRBD2 (7 bases). The CDR3 loop spans 15 amino acids. CDR1 and CDR2 from the germline V gene are SGHTA and FQGNSA. V shed 6 bases and J shed 5 bases, with 18 bases lying between them. The CDR3 nucleotides are TGTGCCAGCAGTTACGGGGGGCTGGCGGGAGATACGCAGTATTTT. This codes for CASSYGGLAGDTQYF.

The CDR3 nucleotides are TGTGCCAGCAGCTTTGCGACTAGCGGGAGTGGGTACGAGCAGTACTTC. Encoded protein: CASSFATSGSGYEQYF. The chain recombines TRBV7-9 with TRBJ2-7; TRBD2 matches 12 bases. This CDR3 contains 16 residues. V gave up 3 bases and J gave up 4 bases; unmatched junction bases: 7. Germline loops: CDR1 SEHNR, CDR2 FQNEAQ (reference sequence).

This clonotype was found once. The chain uses TRBV20-1 and TRBJ2-7, with D possibly matching TRBD2 (5 bases). The CDR3 is made up of 14 amino acids. V lost 5 bases and J 0 bases, leaving 14 bases between the germline ends. Germline V CDR1 and CDR2: DFQATT, SNEGSKA (reference sequence). This CDR3 reads CSAWSGYSSYEQYF. In DNA form, the CDR3 reads TGCAGTGCTTGGAGCGGTTACAGCTCCTACGAGCAGTACTTC.

This clonotype has a handful of counts. V and J are TRBV7-2 and TRBJ2-5; D possibly corresponds to TRBD2 (5 bases). CDR3 length equals 13 residues. Germline V gives CDR1 SGHTA, CDR2 FQGNSA. Trimming removed 3 bases at V and 5 bases at J, with 10 bases between. This chain's CDR3 is CASSFKAEETQYF. CDR3 nucleotides: TGTGCCAGCAGCTTCAAAGCGGAGGAGACCCAGTACTTC. Full variable domain (rest looked up from reference TRBV7-2 and TRBJ2-5): GAGVSQSPSNKVTEKGKDVELRCDPISGHTALYWYRQSLGQGLEFLIYFQGNSAPDKSGLPSDRFSAERTGGSVSTLTIQRTQQEDSAVYLCASSFKAEETQYFGPGTRLLVL.

The chain uses TRBV20-1 and TRBJ2-1, with D possibly matching TRBD2 (5 bases). V lost 0 bases and J 9 bases, leaving 21 bases between the germline ends. This CDR3 has 16 residues. Germline CDR1 DFQATT, CDR2 SNEGSKA (reference sequence). CDR3 sequence (DNA): TGCAGTGCTAGAGAACGCTTTGGAGGTTTTCGGGGTGAGCAGTTCTTC. Translation: CSARERFGGFRGEQFF.